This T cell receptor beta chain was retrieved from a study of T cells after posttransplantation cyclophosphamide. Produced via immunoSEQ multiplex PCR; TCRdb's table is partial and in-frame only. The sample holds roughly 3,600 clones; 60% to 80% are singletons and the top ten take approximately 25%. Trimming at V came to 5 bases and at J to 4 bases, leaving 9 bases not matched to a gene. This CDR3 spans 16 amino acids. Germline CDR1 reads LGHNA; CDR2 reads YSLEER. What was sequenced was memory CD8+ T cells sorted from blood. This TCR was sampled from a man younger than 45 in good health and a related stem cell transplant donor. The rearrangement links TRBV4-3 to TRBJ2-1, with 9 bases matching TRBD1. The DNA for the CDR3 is TGCGCCAGCAGCAACCTAGGGACAGGGATATACAATGAGCAGTTCTTC. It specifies CASSNLGTGIYNEQFF.